A selection of T cell receptor beta chains follows, all from one sample in a study of CD8 T cells in Susac syndrome. TCRdb reanalysed the immunoSEQ multiplex PCR reads using MiXCR and keeps one entry per CDR3 protein. The table has fewer than 250,000 distinct CDR3 sequences, roughly 90% seen once. Sequenced: CD8+ T cells from PBMCs. These receptors were collected from a human donor with multiple sclerosis. Each CDR3 is given with its conserved first and last residue. D genes are given only for firm matches. Expanded clones are given a class, and other clones once, few, many or no size at all.

d_call: NA
j_call: TRBJ2-7
v_call: TRBV7-6
clone_size: NA
cdr3_length: 14
cdr3_aa: CASSLGPPGYEQYF
cdr3_nt: TGTGCCAGCAGCTTAGGGCCCCCCGGCTACGAGCAGTACTTC

d_call: NA
j_call: TRBJ2-4
v_call: TRBV29-1
clone_size: once
cdr3_length: 13
cdr3_aa: CSAQVASKNIQYF
cdr3_nt: TGCAGCGCCCAGGTGGCCAGCAAAAACATTCAGTACTTC

d_call: NA
j_call: TRBJ2-7
v_call: TRBV6-1
clone_size: NA
cdr3_length: 15
cdr3_aa: CASSEGFEQADEQYF
cdr3_nt: TGTGCCAGCAGTGAAGGTTTCGAACAGGCAGACGAGCAGTACTTC

d_call: NA
j_call: TRBJ2-4
v_call: TRBV19
clone_size: NA
cdr3_length: 15
cdr3_aa: CASSPGWGGQNIQYF
cdr3_nt: TGTGCCAGTAGTCCAGGCTGGGGTGGGCAAAACATTCAGTACTTC

d_call: NA
j_call: TRBJ2-7
v_call: TRBV9
clone_size: NA
cdr3_length: 14
cdr3_aa: CASSVGGPSYEQYF
cdr3_nt: TGTGCCAGCAGCGTAGGGGGACCGTCCTACGAGCAGTACTTC

d_call: NA
j_call: TRBJ1-5
v_call: TRBV5-3
clone_size: NA
cdr3_length: 14
cdr3_aa: CARVREATDQPQHF
cdr3_nt: TGTGCCAGAGTCAGAGAGGCGACAGATCAGCCCCAGCATTTT

d_call: TRBD2
j_call: TRBJ2-7
v_call: TRBV5-1
clone_size: NA
cdr3_length: 16
cdr3_aa: CASSLPPSGGSYEQYF
cdr3_nt: TGCGCCAGCAGCTTGCCCCCCTCGGGGGGCTCCTACGAGCAGTACTTC

d_call: NA
j_call: TRBJ2-1
v_call: TRBV12-3/TRBV12-4
clone_size: NA
cdr3_length: 15
cdr3_aa: CASTSAQDDYNEQFF
cdr3_nt: TGTGCCAGCACCTCGGCTCAGGACGACTACAATGAGCAGTTCTTC

d_call: NA
j_call: TRBJ1-2
v_call: TRBV4-2
clone_size: NA
cdr3_length: 13
cdr3_aa: CASLGRPDYGYTF
cdr3_nt: TGTGCCAGCTTGGGACGGCCTGACTATGGCTACACCTTC

d_call: NA
j_call: TRBJ1-1
v_call: TRBV6-2/TRBV6-3
clone_size: NA
cdr3_length: 13
cdr3_aa: CASSWQWNTEAFF
cdr3_nt: TGTGCCAGCAGTTGGCAGTGGAACACTGAAGCTTTCTTT

d_call: TRBD1
j_call: TRBJ1-5
v_call: TRBV12-3/TRBV12-4
clone_size: NA
cdr3_length: 13
cdr3_aa: CASSYDRGQPQHF
cdr3_nt: TGTGCCAGCAGCTACGACAGGGGTCAGCCCCAGCATTTT

d_call: NA
j_call: TRBJ2-1
v_call: TRBV7-9
clone_size: once
cdr3_length: 12
cdr3_aa: CASSLISDEQFF
cdr3_nt: TGTGCCAGCAGCTTAATTTCGGATGAGCAGTTCTTC

d_call: NA
j_call: TRBJ2-1
v_call: TRBV7-9
clone_size: NA
cdr3_length: 12
cdr3_aa: CASRSPRNEQFF
cdr3_nt: TGTGCCAGCAGATCCCCAAGAAATGAGCAGTTCTTC

d_call: TRBD1
j_call: TRBJ1-4
v_call: TRBV4-1
clone_size: NA
cdr3_length: 15
cdr3_aa: CASSQDRTGGEKLFF
cdr3_nt: TGCGCCAGCAGCCAAGATCGGACAGGGGGTGAAAAACTGTTTTTT

d_call: TRBD2
j_call: TRBJ2-5
v_call: TRBV12-3/TRBV12-4
clone_size: NA
cdr3_length: 17
cdr3_aa: CASSLGTSGGERETQYF
cdr3_nt: TGTGCCAGCAGTCTCGGGACTAGCGGGGGGGAGAGAGAGACCCAGTACTTC

d_call: NA
j_call: TRBJ1-4
v_call: TRBV4-2
clone_size: NA
cdr3_length: 16
cdr3_aa: CASSLEAVSTNEKLFF
cdr3_nt: TGTGCCAGCAGCTTGGAGGCAGTATCAACTAATGAAAAACTGTTTTTT

d_call: NA
j_call: TRBJ2-1
v_call: TRBV7-2
clone_size: NA
cdr3_length: 12
cdr3_aa: CASSPLAPQQFF
cdr3_nt: TGTGCCAGCAGCCCATTGGCCCCCCAGCAGTTCTTC

d_call: TRBD2
j_call: TRBJ2-2
v_call: TRBV7-6
clone_size: NA
cdr3_length: 16
cdr3_aa: CASSPLAGGPAGELFF
cdr3_nt: TGTGCCAGCAGTCCACTAGCGGGGGGGCCGGCCGGGGAGCTGTTTTTT

d_call: TRBD2
j_call: TRBJ2-1
v_call: TRBV12-3/TRBV12-4
clone_size: once
cdr3_length: 18
cdr3_aa: CASSLTGTRPYSNNEQFF
cdr3_nt: TGTGCCAGCAGTCTCACCGGGACTAGGCCCTATTCAAACAATGAGCAGTTCTTC

d_call: NA
j_call: TRBJ1-6
v_call: TRBV5-6
clone_size: NA
cdr3_length: 14
cdr3_aa: CASSFGQGESPLHF
cdr3_nt: TGTGCCAGCAGCTTCGGGCAGGGTGAATCACCCCTCCACTTT

d_call: NA
j_call: TRBJ1-2
v_call: TRBV6-5
clone_size: NA
cdr3_length: 15
cdr3_aa: CASSPNSGANYGYTF
cdr3_nt: TGTGCCAGCAGTCCAAATAGCGGTGCTAACTATGGCTACACCTTC

d_call: NA
j_call: TRBJ2-2
v_call: TRBV3-1
clone_size: NA
cdr3_length: 14
cdr3_aa: CASSQDVETGELFF
cdr3_nt: TGTGCCAGCAGCCAAGATGTGGAGACCGGGGAGCTGTTTTTT

d_call: TRBD1
j_call: TRBJ2-1
v_call: TRBV7-2
clone_size: NA
cdr3_length: 15
cdr3_aa: CASSTYPGQGNEQFF
cdr3_nt: TGTGCCAGCAGCACATACCCGGGACAGGGGAATGAGCAGTTCTTC

d_call: NA
j_call: TRBJ2-7
v_call: TRBV18
clone_size: NA
cdr3_length: 17
cdr3_aa: CASSPRSAPLPAYEQYF
cdr3_nt: TGTGCCAGCTCACCACGATCGGCCCCGCTCCCAGCCTACGAGCAGTACTTC

d_call: NA
j_call: TRBJ1-1
v_call: TRBV11-3
clone_size: NA
cdr3_length: 16
cdr3_aa: CASSLGRAPMNTEAFF
cdr3_nt: TGTGCCAGCAGCTTAGGGAGGGCCCCGATGAACACTGAAGCTTTCTTT

d_call: NA
j_call: TRBJ2-1
v_call: TRBV20-1
clone_size: NA
cdr3_length: 13
cdr3_aa: CSARGHLDNEQFF
cdr3_nt: TGCAGTGCGAGGGGCCATTTAGACAATGAGCAGTTCTTC

d_call: TRBD1
j_call: TRBJ2-7
v_call: TRBV20-1
clone_size: NA
cdr3_length: 13
cdr3_aa: CSAREGQDYEQYF
cdr3_nt: TGCAGTGCTAGGGAAGGACAGGACTACGAGCAGTACTTC

d_call: NA
j_call: TRBJ2-1
v_call: TRBV12-3/TRBV12-4
clone_size: NA
cdr3_length: 13
cdr3_aa: CASSPGSGGEQFF
cdr3_nt: TGTGCCAGCAGCCCCGGGAGTGGTGGTGAGCAGTTCTTC

d_call: TRBD1
j_call: TRBJ1-3
v_call: TRBV20-1
clone_size: NA
cdr3_length: 14
cdr3_aa: CSARAQGEGNTIYF
cdr3_nt: TGCAGTGCTAGAGCACAGGGGGAAGGAAACACCATATATTTT

d_call: NA
j_call: TRBJ2-1
v_call: TRBV29-1
clone_size: NA
cdr3_length: 13
cdr3_aa: CSVRVLSSYEQFF
cdr3_nt: TGCAGCGTCAGGGTCCTCAGCTCCTACGAGCAGTTCTTC

d_call: TRBD1
j_call: TRBJ2-5
v_call: TRBV30
clone_size: NA
cdr3_length: 19
cdr3_aa: CAWSVVGLPGTGSGETQYF
cdr3_nt: TGTGCCTGGAGTGTGGTGGGCCTCCCCGGGACAGGGAGTGGAGAGACCCAGTACTTC

d_call: NA
j_call: TRBJ1-1
v_call: TRBV4-1
clone_size: NA
cdr3_length: 13
cdr3_aa: CASSPQLNTEAFF
cdr3_nt: TGCGCCAGCAGCCCCCAGCTGAACACTGAAGCTTTCTTT

d_call: NA
j_call: TRBJ2-7
v_call: TRBV5-6
clone_size: NA
cdr3_length: 14
cdr3_aa: CASSLRRAGYEQYF
cdr3_nt: TGTGCCAGCAGCTTGAGGAGGGCCGGTTACGAGCAGTACTTC

d_call: NA
j_call: TRBJ2-7
v_call: TRBV27
clone_size: once
cdr3_length: 14
cdr3_aa: CASSLMGYLGEQYF
cdr3_nt: TGTGCCAGCAGTTTGATGGGATACCTCGGCGAGCAGTACTTC

d_call: TRBD2
j_call: TRBJ2-1
v_call: TRBV7-9
clone_size: NA
cdr3_length: 16
cdr3_aa: CASSSRVAGLHNEQFF
cdr3_nt: TGTGCCAGCAGCTCCCGGGTAGCGGGCCTACACAATGAGCAGTTCTTC

d_call: NA
j_call: TRBJ2-1
v_call: TRBV9
clone_size: NA
cdr3_length: 12
cdr3_aa: CASSGLGYEQFF
cdr3_nt: TGTGCCAGCAGCGGGCTTGGCTATGAGCAGTTCTTC

d_call: TRBD1
j_call: TRBJ2-7
v_call: TRBV9
clone_size: NA
cdr3_length: 14
cdr3_aa: CASSTGGRSYEQYF
cdr3_nt: TGTGCCAGCAGTACAGGGGGAAGGTCCTACGAGCAGTACTTC

d_call: TRBD1
j_call: TRBJ1-1
v_call: TRBV6-1
clone_size: NA
cdr3_length: 16
cdr3_aa: CASSLPHRGPGTEAFF
cdr3_nt: TGTGCCAGCAGCCTACCGCACAGGGGGCCAGGCACTGAAGCTTTCTTT

d_call: TRBD1
j_call: TRBJ1-1
v_call: TRBV10-3
clone_size: NA
cdr3_length: 14
cdr3_aa: CATSGQGGGTEAFF
cdr3_nt: TGTGCCACGAGCGGTCAGGGGGGAGGCACTGAAGCTTTCTTT

d_call: TRBD2
j_call: TRBJ2-7
v_call: TRBV20-1
clone_size: few
cdr3_length: 13
cdr3_aa: CSAFSGSSYEQYF
cdr3_nt: TGCAGTGCTTTTAGCGGGAGCAGCTACGAGCAGTACTTC

d_call: NA
j_call: TRBJ1-1
v_call: TRBV29-1
clone_size: NA
cdr3_length: 12
cdr3_aa: CSVRGGNTEAFF
cdr3_nt: TGCAGCGTCCGGGGGGGGAACACTGAAGCTTTCTTT

d_call: NA
j_call: TRBJ1-6
v_call: TRBV6-5
clone_size: NA
cdr3_length: 15
cdr3_aa: CASSYRQWDNSPLHF
cdr3_nt: TGTGCCAGCAGTTACCGGCAGTGGGATAATTCACCCCTCCACTTT

d_call: TRBD1
j_call: TRBJ1-2
v_call: TRBV3-1
clone_size: NA
cdr3_length: 15
cdr3_aa: CASSPGTGELYGYTF
cdr3_nt: TGTGCCAGCAGCCCCGGGACAGGGGAATTATATGGCTACACCTTC

d_call: TRBD2
j_call: TRBJ2-1
v_call: TRBV29-1
clone_size: NA
cdr3_length: 16
cdr3_aa: CSVSSPSGRIHNEQFF
cdr3_nt: TGCAGCGTTTCTTCTCCTAGCGGGAGAATCCACAATGAGCAGTTCTTC

d_call: TRBD2
j_call: TRBJ2-7
v_call: TRBV7-9
clone_size: NA
cdr3_length: 18
cdr3_aa: CASSSGTGTSGRAGEQYF
cdr3_nt: TGTGCCAGCAGCTCTGGAACCGGGACTAGCGGGAGGGCGGGCGAGCAGTACTTC

d_call: NA
j_call: TRBJ1-1
v_call: TRBV2
clone_size: NA
cdr3_length: 15
cdr3_aa: CASPQDKEGNTEAFF
cdr3_nt: TGTGCCAGCCCCCAAGACAAGGAGGGGAACACTGAAGCTTTCTTT

d_call: TRBD1
j_call: TRBJ2-2
v_call: TRBV18
clone_size: NA
cdr3_length: 16
cdr3_aa: CASSPEDRDNTGELFF
cdr3_nt: TGTGCCAGCTCACCAGAGGACAGGGATAACACCGGGGAGCTGTTTTTT

d_call: TRBD1
j_call: TRBJ2-2
v_call: TRBV6-4
clone_size: NA
cdr3_length: 14
cdr3_aa: CASSSGQVTGELFF
cdr3_nt: TGTGCCAGCAGTTCGGGACAGGTCACCGGGGAGCTGTTTTTT

d_call: TRBD2
j_call: TRBJ2-1
v_call: TRBV7-9
clone_size: NA
cdr3_length: 16
cdr3_aa: CASSYLPGLAGLEQFF
cdr3_nt: TGTGCCAGCAGCTACCTTCCGGGACTAGCGGGTCTCGAGCAGTTCTTC

d_call: TRBD1
j_call: TRBJ2-7
v_call: TRBV29-1
clone_size: NA
cdr3_length: 13
cdr3_aa: CSVTGTGELEQYF
cdr3_nt: TGCAGCGTTACCGGGACAGGGGAATTGGAGCAGTACTTC

d_call: TRBD1
j_call: TRBJ2-1
v_call: TRBV24-1
clone_size: NA
cdr3_length: 15
cdr3_aa: CATSGQGDSYNEQFF
cdr3_nt: TGTGCCACCAGCGGACAGGGTGACTCCTACAATGAGCAGTTCTTC

d_call: NA
j_call: TRBJ2-2
v_call: TRBV2
clone_size: NA
cdr3_length: 13
cdr3_aa: CASSVGRTGELFF
cdr3_nt: TGTGCCAGCAGTGTTGGACGGACCGGGGAGCTGTTTTTT

d_call: NA
j_call: TRBJ1-2
v_call: TRBV7-9
clone_size: NA
cdr3_length: 13
cdr3_aa: CASSPGIFYGYTF
cdr3_nt: TGTGCCAGCAGCCCCGGAATCTTCTATGGCTACACCTTC